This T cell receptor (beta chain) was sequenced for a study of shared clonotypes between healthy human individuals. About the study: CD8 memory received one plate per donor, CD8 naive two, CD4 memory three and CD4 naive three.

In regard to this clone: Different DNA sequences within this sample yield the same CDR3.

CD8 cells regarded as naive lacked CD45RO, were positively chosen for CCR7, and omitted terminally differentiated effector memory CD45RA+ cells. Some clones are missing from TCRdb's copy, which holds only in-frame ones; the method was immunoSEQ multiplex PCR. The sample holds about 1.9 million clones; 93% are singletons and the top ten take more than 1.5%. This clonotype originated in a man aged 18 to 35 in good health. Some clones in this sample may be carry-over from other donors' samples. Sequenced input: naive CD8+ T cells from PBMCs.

This CDR3 is CASSSGANVLTF. The CDR3 coding sequence is TGTGCCAGCAGCTCGGGGGCCAACGTCCTGACTTTC. This chain connects TRBV7-9 to TRBJ2-6; D ambiguous. Germline CDR1 and CDR2: SEHNR and FQNEAQ (reference sequence). Between the trimmed V and J ends, which lost 4 bases and 4 bases, there was a span of 2 bases. This CDR3 has 12 residues.